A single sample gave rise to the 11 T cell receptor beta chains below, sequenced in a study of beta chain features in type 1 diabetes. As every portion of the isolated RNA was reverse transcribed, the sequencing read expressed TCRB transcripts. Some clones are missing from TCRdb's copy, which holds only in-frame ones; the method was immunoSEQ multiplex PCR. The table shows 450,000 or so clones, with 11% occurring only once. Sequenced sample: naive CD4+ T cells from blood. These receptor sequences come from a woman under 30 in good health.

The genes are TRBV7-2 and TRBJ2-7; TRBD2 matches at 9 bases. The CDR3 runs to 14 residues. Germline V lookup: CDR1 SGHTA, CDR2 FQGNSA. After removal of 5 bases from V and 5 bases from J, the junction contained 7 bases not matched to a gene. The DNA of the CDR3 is TGTGCCAGCAGCCCCGGACTAGCGAGGAACGAGCAGTACGTC. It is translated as CASSPGLARNEQYV.

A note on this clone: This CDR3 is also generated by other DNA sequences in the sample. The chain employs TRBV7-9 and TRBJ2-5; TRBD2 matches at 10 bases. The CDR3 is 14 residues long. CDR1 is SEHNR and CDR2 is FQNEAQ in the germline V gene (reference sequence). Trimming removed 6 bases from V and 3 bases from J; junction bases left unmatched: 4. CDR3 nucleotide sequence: TGTGCCAGCAGTCCCGGACTAGCGGAAGAGACCCAGTACTTC. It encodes CASSPGLAEETQYF.

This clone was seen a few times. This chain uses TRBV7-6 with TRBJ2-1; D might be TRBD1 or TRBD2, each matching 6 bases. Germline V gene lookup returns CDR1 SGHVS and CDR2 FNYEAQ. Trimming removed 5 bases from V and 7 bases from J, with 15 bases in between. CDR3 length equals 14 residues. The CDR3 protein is CASSPQTGGNEQFF. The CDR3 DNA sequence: TGTGCCAGCAGCCCCCAGACAGGAGGGAATGAGCAGTTCTTC.

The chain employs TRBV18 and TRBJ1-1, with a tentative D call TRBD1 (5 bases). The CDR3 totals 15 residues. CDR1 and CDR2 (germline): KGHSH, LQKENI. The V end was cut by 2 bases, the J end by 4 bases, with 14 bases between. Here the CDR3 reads CASSPVRGAGTEAFF. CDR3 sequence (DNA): TGTGCCAGCTCACCAGTTAGGGGAGCGGGCACTGAAGCTTTCTTT.

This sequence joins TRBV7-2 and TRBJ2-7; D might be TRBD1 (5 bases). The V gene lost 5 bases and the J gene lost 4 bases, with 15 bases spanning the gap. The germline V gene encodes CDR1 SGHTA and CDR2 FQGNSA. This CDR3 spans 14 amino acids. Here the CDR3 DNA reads TGTGCCAGCAGCCTTGGTACAGGACCATACGAGCAGTACTTC. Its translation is CASSLGTGPYEQYF.

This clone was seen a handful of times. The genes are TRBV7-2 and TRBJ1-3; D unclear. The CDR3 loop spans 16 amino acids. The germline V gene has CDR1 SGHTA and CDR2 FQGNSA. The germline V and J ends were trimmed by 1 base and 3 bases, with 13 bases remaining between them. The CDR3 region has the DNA TGTGCCAGCAGCTTAGGGGCGGGATATTATGGAAACACCATATATTTT. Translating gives CASSLGAGYYGNTIYF.

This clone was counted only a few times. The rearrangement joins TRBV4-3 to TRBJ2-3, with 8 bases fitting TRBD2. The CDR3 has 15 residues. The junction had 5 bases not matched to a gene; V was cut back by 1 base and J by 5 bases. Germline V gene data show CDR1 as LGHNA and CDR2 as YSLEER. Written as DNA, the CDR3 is TGCGCCAGCAGCCAAGCGGGAGGGCCGGGAGATACGCAGTATTTT. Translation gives CASSQAGGPGDTQYF.

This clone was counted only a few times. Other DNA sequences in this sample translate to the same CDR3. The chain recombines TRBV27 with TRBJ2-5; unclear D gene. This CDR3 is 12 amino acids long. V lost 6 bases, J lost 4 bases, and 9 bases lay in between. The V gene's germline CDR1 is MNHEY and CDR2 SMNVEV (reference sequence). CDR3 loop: CASSFWGETQYF. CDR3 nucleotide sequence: TGTGCCAGCAGCTTCTGGGGAGAGACCCAGTACTTC.

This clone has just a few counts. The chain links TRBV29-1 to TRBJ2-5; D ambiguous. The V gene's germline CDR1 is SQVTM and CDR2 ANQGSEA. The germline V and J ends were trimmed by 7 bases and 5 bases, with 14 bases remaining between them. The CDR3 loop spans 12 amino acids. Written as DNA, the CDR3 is TGCAGCGGCATTGGGCTAACGGAGACCCAGTACTTC. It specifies CSGIGLTETQYF.

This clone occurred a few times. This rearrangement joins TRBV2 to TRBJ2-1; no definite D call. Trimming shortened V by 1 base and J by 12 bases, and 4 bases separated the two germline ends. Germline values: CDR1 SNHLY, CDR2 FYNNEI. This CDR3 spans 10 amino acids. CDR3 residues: CASSEVWQFF. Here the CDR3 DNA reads TGTGCCAGCAGTGAAGTTTGGCAGTTCTTC. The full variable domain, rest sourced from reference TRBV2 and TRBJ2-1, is EPEVTQTPSHQVTQMGQEVILRCVPISNHLYFYWYRQILGQKVEFLVSFYNNEISEKSEIFDDQFSVERPDGSNFTLKIRSTKLEDSAMYFCASSEVWQFFGPGTRLTVL.

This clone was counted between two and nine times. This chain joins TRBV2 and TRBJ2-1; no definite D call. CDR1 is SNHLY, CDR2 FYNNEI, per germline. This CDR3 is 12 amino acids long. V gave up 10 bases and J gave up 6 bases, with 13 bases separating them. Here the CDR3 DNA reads TGTGCCATTACAATGGGTTTCAATGAGCAGTTCTTC. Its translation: CAITMGFNEQFF.